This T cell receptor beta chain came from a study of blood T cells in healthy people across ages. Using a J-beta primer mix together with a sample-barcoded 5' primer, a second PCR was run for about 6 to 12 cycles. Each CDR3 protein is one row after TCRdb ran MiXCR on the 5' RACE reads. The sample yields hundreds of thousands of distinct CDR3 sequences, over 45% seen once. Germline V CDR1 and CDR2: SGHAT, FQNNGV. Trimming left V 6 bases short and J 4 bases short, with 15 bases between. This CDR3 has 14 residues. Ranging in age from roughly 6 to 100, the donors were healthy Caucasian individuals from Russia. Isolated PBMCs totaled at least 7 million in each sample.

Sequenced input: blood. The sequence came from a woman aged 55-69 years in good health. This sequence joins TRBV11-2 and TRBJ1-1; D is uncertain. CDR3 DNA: TGTGCCAGCAGTCCCCGGAGGCCGGCCACTGAAGCTTTCTTT. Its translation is CASSPRRPATEAFF.